A single sample is the source of the 31 T cell receptor beta chains below, sequenced in a study of blood T cells in healthy people across ages. The authors ran a second PCR of roughly 6 to 12 cycles using a sample-barcoded 5' primer and a J-beta primer mix. Each CDR3 protein is one row after TCRdb ran MiXCR on the 5' RACE reads. The sample lists about 1,400,000 distinct CDR3 sequences; 40% to 50% were seen once. The sequenced material came from blood. Receptor source: a woman under 30 in good health.

As regards this clonotype: One junction end does not reproduce the germline sequence, and a read error may be involved. The V call is TRBV20-1, the J call TRBJ2-7; TRBD2 matches at 8 bases. The length of the CDR3 is 16 residues. Germline values: CDR1 DFQATT, CDR2 SNEGSKA (reference sequence). CDR3 protein: CSVRPPGGSGAHEQYF. The CDR3 DNA reads TGCAGTGTTAGACCCCCTGGGGGTAGCGGGGCTCACGAGCAGTACTTC.

This chain uses TRBV5-1 with TRBJ2-7; a possible D gene is TRBD2 (6 bases). Germline V CDR1 and CDR2: SGHRS, YFSETQ. The CDR3 runs to 15 residues. Trimming shortened V by 3 bases and J by 7 bases, and 20 bases separated the two germline ends. CDR3 in DNA: TGCGCCAGCAGCTGGGCCGCCGGGACTTACAATGAGCAGTACTTC. This translates into CASSWAAGTYNEQYF. The whole variable domain, filled in from reference TRBV5-1 and TRBJ2-7, reads KAGVTQTPRYLIKTRGQQVTLSCSPISGHRSVSWYQQTPGQGLQFLFEYFSETQRNKGNFPGRFSGRQFSNSRSEMNVSTLELGDSALYLCASSWAAGTYNEQYFGPGTRLTVT.

In regard to this clonotype: At one end, the junction sequence differs from germline, possibly due to a read error. The chain links TRBV20-1 to TRBJ2-1, with D hard to call. Germline lookup yields CDR1 DFQATT and CDR2 SNEGSKA (reference sequence). This CDR3 comprises 14 residues. The CDR3 nucleotides read TGCAGTGCAGAGCTTGAGCCCCCCTACAGTGAGCAGTTCTTC. This translates into CSAELEPPYSEQFF.

This clonotype was recorded many times. V is TRBV3-1 and J is TRBJ1-2; 8 bases match TRBD1. The V and J ends lost 4 bases and 6 bases, in that order; junction bases with no gene match: 4. This CDR3 has 13 amino acids. Germline values: CDR1 LGHDT, CDR2 YNNKEL (reference sequence). The CDR3 here is CASSPPGQDGYTF. The CDR3 coding sequence is TGTGCCAGCAGCCCACCGGGACAGGATGGCTACACCTTC. Looking up the rest from reference TRBV3-1 and TRBJ1-2 gives the full variable domain: DTAVSQTPKYLVTQMGNDKSIKCEQNLGHDTMYWYKQDSKKFLKIMFSYNNKELIINETVPNRFSPKSPDKAHLNLHINSLELGDSAVYFCASSPPGQDGYTFGSGTRLTVV.

This clonotype was picked up a small number of times. The V and J genes are TRBV2 and TRBJ2-5; D may be TRBD1 or TRBD2 (5 bases each). V dropped 6 bases and J dropped 12 bases, with 23 bases sitting between them. CDR1 is SNHLY and CDR2 is FYNNEI in the germline V gene. CDR3 length equals 14 residues. In nucleotides, the CDR3 is TGTGCCAGCAGCGCACTAGGGGTTGTTTCCGAGAAGTACTTC. It specifies CASSALGVVSEKYF.

This clonotype was seen only a few times. The chain uses TRBV20-1 and TRBJ1-5, with a possible D match to TRBD1 (5 bases). Trimming removed 6 bases from V and 7 bases from J, with 22 bases in between. This CDR3 spans 15 amino acids. Germline V gene lookup returns CDR1 DFQATT and CDR2 SNEGSKA (reference sequence). The DNA for the CDR3 is TGCAGTGCGGGAGTAGGGACCGGGGACCGGCAGCCCCAGCATTTT. It specifies CSAGVGTGDRQPQHF.

The chain combines TRBV3-1 with TRBJ2-1, with 8 nucleotides matching TRBD2. Germline values: CDR1 LGHDT, CDR2 YNNKEL (reference sequence). This CDR3 has 14 residues. Trimming cost V 5 bases and J 7 bases; bases outside gene matches: 7. CDR3 nucleotide sequence: TGTGCCAGCAGCTTGTACGGGAGGGAGAATGAGCAGTTCTTC. Its protein product is CASSLYGRENEQFF.

There are a few counts of this clonotype. This chain uses TRBV6-6 with TRBJ2-3, with 12 bases matching TRBD2. This CDR3 contains 15 residues. J gave up 3 bases and V 9 bases, and 7 bases lay outside the gene matches. Looked up from germline, CDR1 is MNHNY and CDR2 is SVGAGI (reference sequence). The CDR3 bases are TGTGCCAGTAAGACTAGCGGGAGTCAGACAGATACGCAGTATTTT. As protein: CASKTSGSQTDTQYF.

The rearrangement links TRBV21-1 to TRBJ2-7. TRBV21-1 is a known pseudogene. The CDR3 has 11 residues. DNA of the CDR3: TGTGCCAGAACACAGAACTACGAGCAGTACTTC. It yields the protein CARTQNYEQYF.

CDR3 sequence reads: CSASDQGNTGELFF. The DNA for the CDR3 is TGCAGTGCTAGTGATCAGGGGAACACCGGGGAGCTGTTTTTT. The V gene is TRBV20-1, the J gene TRBJ2-2; a weak D match, TRBD1 (5 bases). The V gene's germline CDR1 is DFQATT and CDR2 SNEGSKA (reference sequence). Trimming removed 3 bases at V and 1 base at J, with 9 bases between. The CDR3 loop spans 14 amino acids.

This clonotype was seen only a few times. The rearrangement joins TRBV5-6 to TRBJ2-5; the match to TRBD2 covers 11 bases. The V gene end was trimmed by 2 bases and the J gene end by 3 bases; junction bases not matched to a gene: 3. CDR1 is SGHDT, CDR2 YYEEEE, per germline. This CDR3 spans 15 amino acids. The CDR3 protein is CASSFTSGGEETQYF. The CDR3 nucleotides read TGTGCCAGCAGCTTTACTAGCGGGGGTGAAGAGACCCAGTACTTC.

This clonotype occurred a few times. This rearrangement joins TRBV5-1 to TRBJ2-3, with 11 nucleotides matching TRBD2. The CDR3 runs 19 residues. Germline CDR1 and CDR2: SGHRS and YFSETQ. V trimming: 4 bases; J trimming: 2 bases; junction bases outside the gene matches: 15. The CDR3 sequence: CASSPRKEGSGRVTDTQYF. CDR3 nucleotides: TGCGCCAGCAGCCCCCGTAAGGAGGGTAGCGGGAGGGTCACAGATACGCAGTATTTT.

This clonotype was recorded at least ten times. The chain uses TRBV10-2 and TRBJ2-1, with 10 bases lining up with TRBD2. The CDR3 runs 17 residues. Per germline, CDR1 WSHSY and CDR2 SAAADI. After removal of 8 bases from V and 6 bases from J, the junction contained 16 bases not matched to a gene. Written as DNA, the CDR3 is TGCGCCAGCGTAGGGGCTAGCGGGAGACCCGATGTCAATGAGCAGTTCTTC. Its translation is CASVGASGRPDVNEQFF.

The chain couples TRBV7-9 to TRBJ1-1, with TRBD1 matching over 7 bases. This CDR3 has 14 residues. V gave up 5 bases and J gave up 5 bases; unmatched junction bases: 8. Per the germline V gene, CDR1 is SEHNR and CDR2 is FQNEAQ (reference sequence). Here the CDR3 DNA reads TGTGCCAGCAGCCCTCAGACAGGGACGACTGAAGCTTTCTTT. Its protein product is CASSPQTGTTEAFF.

The gene calls are TRBV14 and TRBJ2-2, with 11 bases lining up with TRBD1. The germline V gene encodes CDR1 SGHDN and CDR2 FVKESK. The CDR3 has 16 amino acids. Trimming cost V 1 base and J 5 bases; bases outside gene matches: 3. CDR3 bases: TGTGCCAGCAGCCAAGCGGGACAGGGGGTAACCGGGGAGCTGTTTTTT. It is translated as CASSQAGQGVTGELFF.

This clonotype has only a few counts. The chain couples TRBV5-1 to TRBJ2-5, with TRBD1 identical over 9 bases. This CDR3 contains 15 residues. V dropped 1 base and J dropped 11; count of bases not matched to a gene: 12. Germline V CDR1 and CDR2: SGHRS, YFSETQ. This chain's CDR3 is CASSLRDRANNEQYF. The CDR3 nucleotides read TGCGCCAGCAGCTTGAGGGACAGGGCAAACAATGAGCAGTACTTC. Filled out from reference TRBV5-1 and TRBJ2-5, the complete variable domain reads KAGVTQTPRYLIKTRGQQVTLSCSPISGHRSVSWYQQTPGQGLQFLFEYFSETQRNKGNFPGRFSGRQFSNSRSEMNVSTLELGDSALYLCASSLRDRANNEQYFGPGTRLLVL.

The J gene is TRBJ2-5, the V gene TRBV5-1; 9 bases map to TRBD2. The J segment lost 2 bases and the V segment lost 4 bases, leaving 6 bases of the junction unmatched. Germline assignment: CDR1 SGHRS and CDR2 YFSETQ. The CDR3 has 15 amino acids. CDR3 coding DNA: TGCGCCAGCAGCGGGACTAGCACTTATCAAGAGACCCAGTACTTC. Amino acids: CASSGTSTYQETQYF. Full variable domain (rest looked up from reference TRBV5-1 and TRBJ2-5): KAGVTQTPRYLIKTRGQQVTLSCSPISGHRSVSWYQQTPGQGLQFLFEYFSETQRNKGNFPGRFSGRQFSNSRSEMNVSTLELGDSALYLCASSGTSTYQETQYFGPGTRLLVL.

V and J are TRBV7-8 and TRBJ2-1, with D maybe TRBD2 (6 bases). Trimming cost V 0 bases and J 6 bases, with 12 bases left between them. This CDR3 spans 15 amino acids. Germline V CDR1 and CDR2: SGHVS, FQNEAQ. CDR3: CASSLAGTPANEQFF. Written as DNA, the CDR3 is TGTGCCAGCAGCTTAGCCGGGACTCCTGCCAATGAGCAGTTCTTC.

The CDR3 region is CASSYSRGTYEQYF. In DNA, the CDR3 is TGTGCCAGCAGTTACTCGCGGGGCACCTACGAGCAGTACTTC. The chain employs TRBV6-5 and TRBJ2-7, with D perhaps matching TRBD2 (6 bases). V gave up 0 bases and J gave up 2 bases, with 8 bases separating them. Germline CDR1 and CDR2: MNHEY and SVGAGI. The CDR3 spans 14 residues.

The chain couples TRBV5-5 to TRBJ2-7; no clear D. CDR1 is SGHKS, CDR2 YYEKEE, per germline (reference sequence). The CDR3 has 13 amino acids. V lost 4 bases, J lost 4 bases, and 12 bases lay in between. The DNA for the CDR3 is TGTGCCAGCAGCCTCTACTGGAGTTACGAGCAGTACTTC. Translating it yields CASSLYWSYEQYF.

The rearrangement links TRBV29-1 to TRBJ1-1, with 7 bases aligning to TRBD1. Germline CDR1 SQVTM, CDR2 ANQGSEA. The junction had 3 bases not matched to a gene; V was cut back by 4 bases and J by 7 bases. The CDR3 sequence is 11 residues long. In DNA form, the CDR3 reads TGCAGCGTTGCACAGGGGCGTGAAGCTTTCTTT. Translated: CSVAQGREAFF. The full variable domain, with the rest looked up from reference TRBV29-1 and TRBJ1-1, is SAVISQKPSRDICQRGTSLTIQCQVDSQVTMMFWYRQQPGQSLTLIATANQGSEATYESGFVIDKFPISRPNLTFSTLTVSNMSPEDSSIYLCSVAQGREAFFGQGTRLTVV.

The chain combines TRBV6-6 with TRBJ1-5; D is unclear. Germline V gene data show CDR1 as MNHNY and CDR2 as SVGAGI (reference sequence). Trimming took 4 bases from V and 2 from J, leaving 15 bases between them. The CDR3 loop spans 16 amino acids. CDR3 DNA sequence: TGTGCCAGCAGTTTAGACACACTTGAGGGCAATCAGCCCCAGCATTTT. Translating it yields CASSLDTLEGNQPQHF.

The rearrangement uses TRBV7-9 and TRBJ1-4, with a possible D match to TRBD1 (6 bases). CDR3 length: 13 residues. CDR1 is SEHNR, CDR2 FQNEAQ, per germline (reference sequence). The V end was cut by 6 bases, the J end by 7 bases, with 12 bases between. CDR3 amino acids: CASSRGEVEKLFF. The CDR3 DNA reads TGTGCCAGCAGTAGGGGGGAGGTTGAAAAACTGTTTTTT.

The rearrangement joins TRBV20-1 to TRBJ2-2, with D hard to call. This CDR3 has 14 residues. The germline V and J ends were trimmed by 0 bases and 1 base, with 6 bases remaining between them. CDR1 and CDR2 (germline): DFQATT, SNEGSKA (reference sequence). This chain's CDR3 is CSARDSRNTGELFF. The CDR3 DNA is TGCAGTGCTAGAGATTCGAGGAACACCGGGGAGCTGTTTTTT.

This clonotype was counted a few times. The chain employs TRBV6-5 and TRBJ1-6; 7 positions agree with TRBD1. J gave up 4 bases and V 5 bases, and 5 bases lay outside the gene matches. Germline lookup yields CDR1 MNHEY and CDR2 SVGAGI. CDR3 length: 15 residues. The CDR3 coding sequence is TGTGCCAGCAGTGCTTCGGGACAGTATAATTCACCCCTCCACTTT. Translation gives CASSASGQYNSPLHF.

The CDR3 reads CASSPPTGAVNTEAFF. CDR3 nucleotides: TGCGCCAGCAGCCCCCCCACCGGGGCAGTGAACACTGAAGCTTTCTTT. The chain combines TRBV4-1 with TRBJ1-1; D possibly corresponds to TRBD1 (5 bases). The germline gives CDR1 MGHRA, CDR2 YSYEKL. The germline V and J ends were trimmed by 4 bases and 0 bases, with 15 bases remaining between them. The CDR3 has 16 amino acids.

This clonotype was observed a few times. This chain uses TRBV25-1 with TRBJ1-1; no clear D. With 2 bases removed from V and 0 bases from J, the gap between germline ends came to 7 bases. CDR3 length equals 14 residues. Germline CDR1 reads MGHDK; CDR2 reads SYGVNS. CDR3 nucleotide sequence: TGTGCCAGCAGTGAAGCTTTGTTGAACACTGAAGCTTTCTTT. It specifies CASSEALLNTEAFF.

The rearrangement uses TRBV6-5 and TRBJ2-7, with a tentative D call TRBD2 (6 bases). This CDR3 is built from 16 residues. Germline CDR1 MNHEY, CDR2 SVGAGI. Trimming cost V 0 bases and J 3 bases, with 15 bases left between them. CDR3 bases: TGTGCCAGCAGTTACTCTTCTGGAGGGAGTTACTACGAGCAGTACTTC. It translates to CASSYSSGGSYYEQYF.

The rearrangement uses TRBV7-9 and TRBJ2-1, with 7 bases identical to TRBD1. The CDR3 covers 14 residues. The germline CDR1 and CDR2 sequences are SEHNR and FQNEAQ (reference sequence). V was clipped by 8 bases and J by 2 bases; unmatched bases: 6. The CDR3 spells CASRKGAAYNEQFF. CDR3 nucleotides: TGTGCCAGCCGGAAGGGGGCTGCCTACAATGAGCAGTTCTTC.

The chain joins TRBV6-2 or TRBV6-3 to TRBJ1-2; D possibly corresponds to TRBD1 (5 bases). The CDR3 sequence is 13 residues long. CDR1 is MNHEY and CDR2 is SVGEGT in the germline V gene. V was pared by 7 bases and J by 5 bases, with 14 bases between. This chain's CDR3 is CASTEGRSYGYTF. CDR3 DNA: TGTGCCAGCACCGAGGGGCGGAGTTATGGCTACACCTTC.

The sample holds a few counts of this clonotype. This could be a read error, since a much larger clone is one nucleotide away. The genes are TRBV10-3 and TRBJ2-3; the D gene is possibly TRBD2 (5 bases). Per the germline V gene, CDR1 is ENHRY and CDR2 is SYGVKD. CDR3 length: 14 amino acids. Trimming pared 8 bases from V and 1 base from J, leaving 13 bases between. CDR3: CAIRRRAGTDTQYF. CDR3 in DNA: TGTGCCATCCGGCGACGAGCGGGCACAGATACGCAGTATTTT.